Listed below are T cell receptor beta chains from one sample, sequenced in a study of CXCR3-negative and CXCR3-positive naive CD8 T cells. TCRdb re-called the 5' RACE reads; one entry per CDR3 protein, DNA not given. This table holds 20,000 to 30,000 distinct CDR3 sequences. Specimen: naive CXCR3- CD8+ T cells from blood. These receptors all come from a human donor in good health. Some clones in this sample may be carry-over from other donors' samples. CDR3s include the opening cysteine and the closing phenylalanine or tryptophan.

>TRBJ2-4|TRBV20-1
CSADLAGQSTLAKNIQYF
>TRBJ2-7|TRBV7-9
CASSLAFGEQYF
>TRBJ2-1|TRBV5-5
CSSSSRLAGTYNEQFF
>TRBJ2-3|TRBV7-2
CASSLVETGTDGTQYF
>TRBJ2-1|TRBV19
CASSIDPAFYNEQFF
>TRBJ1-1|TRBV6-2/TRBV6-3
CASSYSIYTGGTDEAFF
>TRBJ2-5|TRBV12-3/TRBV12-4
CASGQGARPETQYF
>TRBJ2-5|TRBV7-2
CASSLFGSEETQYF
>TRBJ2-1|TRBV28
CASSLVTAPDEQFF
>TRBJ1-5|TRBV7-9
CASSPEVSNQPQHF
>TRBJ2-7|TRBV7-6
CASSLGRGDSYEQYF
>TRBJ2-1|TRBV4-1
CASSQERGGGNEQFF
>TRBJ2-7|TRBV29-1
CSVSVIPEDRVHEQYF
>TRBJ1-1|TRBV7-9
CASSFPDSLNTEAFF
>TRBJ2-5|TRBV29-1
CSVDYGTHQETQYF
>TRBJ2-6|TRBV28
CASSRGAGANVLTF
>TRBJ2-7|TRBV7-3
CASSLTQGSYEQYF
>TRBJ2-7|TRBV28
CASSPRPISYEQYF
>TRBJ2-1|TRBV4-3
CASSHVDNNEQFF
>TRBJ2-5|TRBV20-1
CSAEVGEMETQYF